The rows below give T cell receptor beta chains drawn from one sample of a study of shared clonotypes between healthy human individuals. Clones were sequenced by immunoSEQ multiplex PCR, and TCRdb holds only the in-frame ones, with some missing. The sample records under 600,000 clones, 98% being singletons. The sequenced sample consisted of naive CD8+ T cells sorted from blood. Source of these receptors: a young man in good health. Each CDR3 is given with its conserved first and last residue. A D gene is named only where the DNA matches it firmly. Clone size is shown for a subset of rows, as once, few, many or a class of expanded clone.

-	TRBV5-1	-	TRBJ1-1	CASSFGAAEAFF	TGCGCCAGCAGCTTCGGGGCAGCCGAAGCTTTCTTT
-	TRBV11-2	-	TRBJ2-7	CASSPSYEQYF	TGTGCCAGCAGCCCTTCCTACGAGCAGTACTTC
-	TRBV4-1	TRBD2	TRBJ2-5	CASSKVAGGAETQYF	TGCGCCAGCAGCAAGGTAGCGGGAGGTGCGGAGACCCAGTACTTC
-	TRBV28	TRBD2	TRBJ2-3	CASYGLGLASTDTQYF	TGTGCCAGCTACGGCCTAGGACTAGCTAGCACAGATACGCAGTATTTT
once	TRBV7-9	TRBD2	TRBJ2-1	CASSLVAGENEQFF	TGTGCCAGCAGCTTAGTAGCGGGGGAAAATGAGCAGTTCTTC
-	TRBV30	TRBD2	TRBJ2-7	CAWSSPAGGPSYEQYF	TGTGCCTGGAGCAGCCCCGCGGGAGGGCCGTCTTACGAGCAGTACTTC
-	TRBV28	-	TRBJ2-7	CASSYVQGRNEQYF	TGTGCCAGCAGCTACGTACAGGGGAGGAACGAGCAGTACTTC
-	TRBV27	TRBD2	TRBJ2-7	CASSPLGTSYEQYF	TGTGCCAGCAGTCCGCTAGGGACTAGTTACGAGCAGTACTTC
-	TRBV19	TRBD1	TRBJ1-1	CASSSTGWVDTEAFF	TGTGCCAGTAGTTCGACAGGGTGGGTGGACACTGAAGCTTTCTTT
-	TRBV7-8	TRBD2	TRBJ2-3	CASSLALAGATDTQYF	TGTGCCAGCAGCTTAGCCTTAGCGGGAGCGACAGATACGCAGTATTTT
-	TRBV11-2	-	TRBJ2-3	CASSSRGRDTQYF	TGTGCCAGCAGCTCGAGGGGTAGGGATACGCAGTATTTT
-	TRBV2	TRBD1	TRBJ1-3	CASSGTGTNTIYF	TGTGCCAGCAGTGGGACAGGGACCAACACCATATATTTT
once	TRBV7-9	TRBD1	TRBJ1-1	CASSLGPQGALNTEAFF	TGTGCCAGCAGCTTAGGACCTCAGGGGGCCCTGAACACTGAAGCTTTCTTT
-	TRBV18	TRBD1	TRBJ2-1	CASSQGTGDYNEQFF	TGTGCCAGCTCACAAGGGACAGGGGATTACAATGAGCAGTTCTTC
-	TRBV5-1	-	TRBJ2-3	CASSARDSTPPDTQYF	TGCGCCAGCAGCGCCCGGGACTCAACCCCTCCAGATACGCAGTATTTT
-	TRBV2	-	TRBJ2-1	CASSEGRWEQFF	TGTGCCAGCAGTGAAGGCCGATGGGAGCAGTTCTTC
-	TRBV15	TRBD1	TRBJ1-4	CATSRGNRGLEKLFF	TGTGCCACCAGCAGGGGGAACAGGGGGCTCGAAAAACTGTTTTTT
-	TRBV7-8	TRBD2	TRBJ2-7	CASSSRGGSIIYEQYF	TGTGCCAGCAGCTCCCGGGGGGGTAGCATAATATACGAGCAGTACTTC
-	TRBV9	TRBD2	TRBJ2-1	CASSAGTSRDYNEQFF	TGTGCCAGCAGCGCTGGGACTAGTAGGGATTACAATGAGCAGTTCTTC
-	TRBV10-2	-	TRBJ2-7	CASSPGVGYEQYF	TGCGCCAGCAGTCCGGGAGTAGGTTACGAGCAGTACTTC
-	TRBV11-2	-	TRBJ2-1	CASSLSPGDSYNEQFF	TGTGCCAGCAGCTTGTCTCCGGGAGACTCCTACAATGAGCAGTTCTTC
once	TRBV5-1	TRBD2	TRBJ2-1	CASSPSAGARNEQFF	TGCGCCAGCAGCCCCTCGGCGGGAGCGAGGAATGAGCAGTTCTTC
once	TRBV29-1	TRBD2	TRBJ2-1	CSVLGEAGIYNEQFF	TGCAGCGTTTTGGGGGAAGCGGGAATATACAATGAGCAGTTCTTC
-	TRBV11-2	-	TRBJ2-1	CASSLIYNEQFF	TGTGCCAGCAGCTTAATATACAATGAGCAGTTCTTC
-	TRBV27	-	TRBJ2-7	CASSTREEQYF	TGTGCCAGCAGCACACGGGAAGAGCAGTACTTC